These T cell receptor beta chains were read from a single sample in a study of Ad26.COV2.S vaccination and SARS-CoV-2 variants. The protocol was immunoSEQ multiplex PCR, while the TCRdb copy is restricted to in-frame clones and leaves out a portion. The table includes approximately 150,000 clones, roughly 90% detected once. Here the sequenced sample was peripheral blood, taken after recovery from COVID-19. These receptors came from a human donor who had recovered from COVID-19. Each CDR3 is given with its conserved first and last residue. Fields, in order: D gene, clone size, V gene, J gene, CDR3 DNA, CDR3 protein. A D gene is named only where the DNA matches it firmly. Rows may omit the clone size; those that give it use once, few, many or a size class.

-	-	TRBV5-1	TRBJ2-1	TGCGCCAGCAGCGCGGGACGCTCTTACCTAGATGAGCAGTTCTTC	CASSAGRSYLDEQFF
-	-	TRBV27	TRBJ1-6	TGTGCCAGCAGTTTACGGGACTCACCCCTCCACTTT	CASSLRDSPLHF
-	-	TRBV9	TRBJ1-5	TGTGCCAGCAGCCCCAAGGGGGTAAACCAGCCCCAGCATTTT	CASSPKGVNQPQHF
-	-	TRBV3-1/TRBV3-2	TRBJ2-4	TGTGCCAGCAGCCCCCCGGGAGTACAAAACATTCAGTACTTC	CASSPPGVQNIQYF
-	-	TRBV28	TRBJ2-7	TGTGCCAGCATTGGTAGGGCCCCTCCATGGGAGCAGTACTTC	CASIGRAPPWEQYF
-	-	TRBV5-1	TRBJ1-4	TGCGCCAGCAGCTTATACCCGGAAAATGAAAAACTGTTTTTT	CASSLYPENEKLFF
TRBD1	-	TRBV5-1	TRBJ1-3	TGCGCCAGCAGCCCCCTCGAGGGGGCCTCTGGAAACACCATATATTTT	CASSPLEGASGNTIYF
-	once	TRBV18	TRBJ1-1	TGTGCCAGCTCCGGGGGCAGGGGAGAGAACACTGAAGCTTTCTTT	CASSGGRGENTEAFF
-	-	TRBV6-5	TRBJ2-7	TGTGCCAGCCAAATTCCCGGGTCGTACGAGCAGTACTTC	CASQIPGSYEQYF
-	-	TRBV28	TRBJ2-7	TGTGCCAGCAGCTCAGTTTTTTACGAGCAGTACTTC	CASSSVFYEQYF
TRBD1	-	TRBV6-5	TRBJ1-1	TGTGCCAGCAGTTCCCGGACAGGGTCCCAAACTGAAGCTTTCTTT	CASSSRTGSQTEAFF
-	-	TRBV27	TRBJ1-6	TGTGCCAGCAGTTTAAAGGGTTTAGGTTCACCCCTCCACTTT	CASSLKGLGSPLHF
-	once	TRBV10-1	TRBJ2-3	TGCGCCAGCAGTGAGTCCGGTTTACGCAGCGGTCACACAGATACGCAGTATTTT	CASSESGLRSGHTDTQYF
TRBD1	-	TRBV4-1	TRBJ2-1	TGCGCCAGCAGCCAGATGATGCGACAGGGGAAGAACTACAATGAGCAGTTCTTC	CASSQMMRQGKNYNEQFF
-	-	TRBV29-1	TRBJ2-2	TGCAGCGTTGGGAAGACAGCCGGGGAGCTGTTTTTT	CSVGKTAGELFF
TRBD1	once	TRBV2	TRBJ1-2	TGTGCCAGCAGTGACCCAGGGACAGGGAAGCGTGGCTACACCTTC	CASSDPGTGKRGYTF
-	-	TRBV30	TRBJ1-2	TGTGCCTGGAGCGTTACAGGGATGGCGGAAGGCTACACCTTC	CAWSVTGMAEGYTF
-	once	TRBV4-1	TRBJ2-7	TGCGCCAGCAGCCAAGGGGGGGGCCGGGACGAGCAGTACTTC	CASSQGGGRDEQYF
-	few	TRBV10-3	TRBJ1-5	TGTGCCATCAGTGAATCCGGGGGCAATCAGCCCCAGCATTTT	CAISESGGNQPQHF
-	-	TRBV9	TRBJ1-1	TGTGCCAGCAGCCCCCTAGTTCACACTGAAGCTTTCTTT	CASSPLVHTEAFF
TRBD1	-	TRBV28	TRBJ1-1	TGTGCCGCTGGGGACAGAATGAACACTGAAGCTTTCTTT	CAAGDRMNTEAFF
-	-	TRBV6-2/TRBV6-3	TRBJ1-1	TGTGCCAGCAGTGATGTCCCGAACACTGAAGCTTTCTTT	CASSDVPNTEAFF
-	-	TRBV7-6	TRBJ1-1	TGTGCCAGCACCCTAGGGTACGGCTCTAACACTGAAGCTTTCTTT	CASTLGYGSNTEAFF
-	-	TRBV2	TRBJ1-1	TGTGCCAGCATGCCGGACGGGAACACTGAAGCTTTCTTT	CASMPDGNTEAFF
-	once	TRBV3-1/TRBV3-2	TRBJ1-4	TGTGCCAGCAGCCCCTCGGGAAATGAAAAACTGTTTTTT	CASSPSGNEKLFF
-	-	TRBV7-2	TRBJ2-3	TGTGCCACCACCGGAGGTAATACGCAGTATTTT	CATTGGNTQYF
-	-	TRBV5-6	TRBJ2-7	TGTGCCAGCAGCTTTTATGTGACAGCACCCTACGAGCAGTACTTC	CASSFYVTAPYEQYF
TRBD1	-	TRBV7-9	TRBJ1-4	TGTGCCAGCAGCTTGGGACAGGCAACTAATGAAAAACTGTTTTTT	CASSLGQATNEKLFF
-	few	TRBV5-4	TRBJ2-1	TGTGCCAGCAGCCCGTCAGGGGGCGGGGGAGTTAATGAGCAGTTCTTC	CASSPSGGGGVNEQFF
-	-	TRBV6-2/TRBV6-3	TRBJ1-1	TGTGCCAGCAGTTACTCCAACACTGAAGCTTTCTTT	CASSYSNTEAFF
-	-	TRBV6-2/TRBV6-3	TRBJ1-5	TGTGCCAGCAGCCTTCCCGGGGATCAGCCCCAGCATTTT	CASSLPGDQPQHF
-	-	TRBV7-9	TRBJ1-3	TGTGCCAGCAGCTGGGCCCCGGGTTTGTATTTT	CASSWAPGLYF
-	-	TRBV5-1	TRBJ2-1	TGCGCCAGCAGCTTCTACAATGAGCAGTTCTTC	CASSFYNEQFF
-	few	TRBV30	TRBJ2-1	TGTGCCTGGAGCGGGACATTGAGCTCCTACAATGAGCAGTTCTTC	CAWSGTLSSYNEQFF
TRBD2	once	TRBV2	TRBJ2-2	TGTGCCAGTACCGGGGGGGCGAACACCGGGGAGCTGTTTTTT	CASTGGANTGELFF
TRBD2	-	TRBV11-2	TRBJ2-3	TGTGCCAGCAGCTTAGATGCCACTAGCGGGGGGAAACCTAGCACAGATACGCAGTATTTT	CASSLDATSGGKPSTDTQYF
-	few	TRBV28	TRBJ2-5	TGTGCCAGCAGTCCACCCCGGACAGATAATAAAGAGACCCAGTACTTC	CASSPPRTDNKETQYF
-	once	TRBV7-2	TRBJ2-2	TGTGCCAGCAGCTTAGGGGGGACCGGGGAGCTGTTTTTT	CASSLGGTGELFF
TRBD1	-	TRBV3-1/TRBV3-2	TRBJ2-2	TGTGCCAGCAGCCCACCGACAGGGTTGAACACCGGGGAGCTGTTTTTT	CASSPPTGLNTGELFF
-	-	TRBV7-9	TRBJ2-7	TGTGCCAGCAGCTTCTCCGACGAGCAGTACTTC	CASSFSDEQYF
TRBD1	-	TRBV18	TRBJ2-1	TGTGCCAGCTCACCATCCGGGACAGGGGGTTACAATGAGCAGTTCTTC	CASSPSGTGGYNEQFF
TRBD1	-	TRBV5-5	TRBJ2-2	TGTGCCAGCAGCTCCTGGACAGGGATCAACACCGGGGAGCTGTTTTTT	CASSSWTGINTGELFF
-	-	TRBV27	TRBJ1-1	TGTGCCAGCTCCTACCCGGGAAACACTGAAGCTTTCTTT	CASSYPGNTEAFF
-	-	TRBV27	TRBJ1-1	TGTGCCAGCAGTTACAAGGGGGACATGAACACTGAAGCTTTCTTT	CASSYKGDMNTEAFF
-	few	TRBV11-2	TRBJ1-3	TGTGCCAGCAGCCCGGGGGGAGCGCACACCATATATTTT	CASSPGGAHTIYF
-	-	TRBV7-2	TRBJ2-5	TGTGCCAGCAGCTTAGGAGGGGGGCGTGAGACCCAGTACTTC	CASSLGGGRETQYF